Described below is a single TCR beta chain sequence and its context. An end of the junction differs from the germline gene, which may be a read error. This entry belongs to a study of blood T cell repertoires in COVID-19. As for the study in general: Specimens from acute and convalescent COVID-19 originated in the United States, Italy and Spain.

The data were produced by immunoSEQ multiplex PCR, yet TCRdb's version contains in-frame clones alone and is incomplete. The sample shows 45,000 to 55,000 clones, around 84% of them seen only once. The CDR3 totals 18 residues. Germline CDR1 is SSHAT and CDR2 is FNYEAQ (reference sequence). Specimen: peripheral blood. The J gene is TRBJ1-5, the V gene TRBV7-7; 9 positions match TRBD1. The TCR originated in a man in his fifties or sixties with acute or convalescent COVID-19. The CDR3 is CASSKYRDRVHSNQPQHF. CDR3 DNA sequence: TGTGCTAGCAGCAAGTACCGGGACAGGGTCCATAGCAATCAGCCCCAGCATTTT.